The 16 T cell receptor beta chains below come from one sample, sequenced in a study of neoadjuvant anti-PD-1 for oral cavity cancer. This table comes from immunoSEQ multiplex PCR, and its TCRdb copy is limited to in-frame clones, with some not included. The table shows about 14,000 clones, with approximately 71% occurring only once. The specimen was PBMCs, collected before nivolumab (anti-PD-1) treatment. The source of these receptors is a person between 40 and 80 years old with oral cavity squamous cell carcinoma.

The genes are TRBV15 and TRBJ2-5, with a tentative D call TRBD2 (5 bases). This CDR3 region has 16 residues. Germline-derived CDR1 and CDR2 are LNHNV and YYDKDF (reference sequence). The V and J ends lost 0 bases and 5 bases respectively, with 16 bases between them. Written as DNA, the CDR3 is TGTGCCACCAGCAGAGATCTCGGGGTAGCTTCCGAGACCCAGTACTTC. This codes for CATSRDLGVASETQYF.

The chain has TRBV6-5 and TRBJ2-7, with 13 nucleotides matching TRBD2. CDR3 length: 14 amino acids. Germline V gene lookup returns CDR1 MNHEY and CDR2 SVGAGI. Trimming removed 5 bases from V and 5 bases from J; junction bases left unmatched: 3. The CDR3 DNA reads as TGTGCCAGCAGTCCACTAGCGGGGGGGAACGAGCAGTACTTC. Protein sequence: CASSPLAGGNEQYF.

The chain combines TRBV5-1 with TRBJ1-2; 9 bases match TRBD1. CDR3 length: 17 residues. Germline V gene data show CDR1 as SGHRS and CDR2 as YFSETQ. With V trimmed by 3 bases and J by 2 bases, 11 bases remained unmatched. CDR3 in amino acids: CASSWSSGTGNNYGYTF. For the CDR3, the DNA is TGCGCCAGCAGCTGGTCGTCCGGGACAGGGAACAACTATGGCTACACCTTC.

Only a few counts were recorded for this clone. The chain couples TRBV5-1 to TRBJ1-6; tentative D call: TRBD1 (5 bases). V lost 0 bases to trimming and J lost 6 bases, with 10 bases between them. The CDR3 loop spans 15 amino acids. Per the germline V gene, CDR1 is SGHRS and CDR2 is YFSETQ. Written as DNA, the CDR3 is TGCGCCAGCAGCTTGGTCGGGGACGCTAATTCACCCCTCCACTTT. Translating it yields CASSLVGDANSPLHF.

The chain has TRBV10-3 and TRBJ2-1, with D uncertain. CDR1 is ENHRY, CDR2 SYGVKD, per germline. The ends were cut back, 6 bases at V and 4 bases at J, with 13 bases in the middle. The CDR3 loop spans 14 amino acids. The CDR3: CAIRRSSLYNEQFF. CDR3 DNA: TGTGCCATCAGGAGGAGTAGCCTTTACAATGAGCAGTTCTTC.

The genes are TRBV6-5 and TRBJ1-6; no definite D call. This CDR3 contains 13 residues. V dropped 0 bases and J dropped 9 bases, with 6 bases sitting between them. Germline-derived CDR1 and CDR2 are MNHEY and SVGAGI. CDR3: CASSYSTSSPLHF. DNA for the CDR3: TGTGCCAGCAGTTACTCGACGAGTTCACCCCTCCACTTT.

V is TRBV19 and J is TRBJ1-5; 7 bases line up with TRBD1. With V trimmed by 6 bases and J by 3 bases, 8 bases remained unmatched. This CDR3 is 15 amino acids long. The germline CDR1 and CDR2 sequences are LNHDA and SQIVND (reference sequence). CDR3 protein: CASRTGQAYNQPQHF. CDR3 nucleotide sequence: TGTGCCAGTAGGACTGGACAGGCCTACAATCAGCCCCAGCATTTT.

A single count supports this clone. The genes are TRBV6-1 and TRBJ1-1, with no clear D. The CDR3 contains 15 residues. V lost 5 bases to trimming and J lost 0 bases, with 13 bases between them. Germline V gene data show CDR1 as MNHNS and CDR2 as SASEGT. The CDR3 region is CASSSVLGLNTEAFF. The CDR3 nucleotides read TGTGCCAGCAGTTCAGTTCTGGGATTGAACACTGAAGCTTTCTTT.

The gene calls are TRBV14 and TRBJ1-1; the D gene is possibly TRBD1 (5 bases). Trimming left V 0 bases short and J 6 bases short, with 8 bases between. CDR3 length equals 13 residues. Germline V gene sequence: CDR1 SGHDN, CDR2 FVKESK. The CDR3 region has the DNA TGTGCCAGCAGCCAAGATCCGACAGCTGAAGCTTTCTTT. It encodes CASSQDPTAEAFF.

The chain employs TRBV10-2 and TRBJ1-1; no definite D call. Trimming took 5 bases from V and 3 from J, leaving 7 bases between them. Germline V gene sequence: CDR1 WSHSY, CDR2 SAAADI. CDR3 length: 12 amino acids. In DNA form, the CDR3 reads TGCGCCAGCAGTTGGGGTGACACTGAAGCTTTCTTT. It yields the protein CASSWGDTEAFF.

This clone was observed once. The chain has TRBV6-1 and TRBJ1-5, with 7 bases lining up with TRBD1. Germline CDR1 reads MNHNS; CDR2 reads SASEGT. The CDR3 totals 14 residues. J lost 9 bases, V lost 1 base, and 6 bases had no gene match. CDR3 sequence: CASSEGRGAGPQHF. Here the CDR3 DNA reads TGTGCCAGCAGTGAAGGCAGGGGGGCCGGGCCCCAGCATTTT.

The chain combines TRBV7-8 with TRBJ2-1; D is undetermined. This CDR3 is built from 17 residues. Germline V gene lookup returns CDR1 SGHVS and CDR2 FQNEAQ. Between the trimmed V and J ends, which lost 2 bases and 5 bases, there was a span of 19 bases. Written as DNA, the CDR3 is TGTGCCAGCAGCTTACGTTGGACGGGCAGAAAGGACAATGAGCAGTTCTTC. It yields the protein CASSLRWTGRKDNEQFF. Looking up the rest from reference TRBV7-8 and TRBJ2-1 gives the full variable domain: GAGVSQSPRYKVAKRGQDVALRCDPISGHVSLFWYQQALGQGPEFLTYFQNEAQLDKSGLPSDRFFAERPEGSVSTLKIQRTQQEDSAVYLCASSLRWTGRKDNEQFFGPGTRLTVL.

This chain connects TRBV5-1 to TRBJ2-2; D tentatively reads TRBD1 or TRBD2 (5 bases each). CDR1 and CDR2 from the germline V gene are SGHRS and YFSETQ. The germline V and J ends were trimmed by 4 bases and 0 bases, with 13 bases remaining between them. This CDR3 is 16 amino acids long. Here the CDR3 reads CASSPRLGPNTGELFF. CDR3 DNA sequence: TGCGCCAGCAGCCCCCGCCTGGGACCGAACACCGGGGAGCTGTTTTTT.

This clone turned up a few times. V and J are TRBV7-3 and TRBJ1-2; 7 bases map to TRBD1. Germline V gene data show CDR1 as SGHTA and CDR2 as FQGTGA. V gave up 5 bases and J gave up 4 bases; unmatched junction bases: 10. The CDR3 contains 15 residues. DNA for the CDR3: TGTGCCAGCAGCCCGCGACAGGGAGAAGGCTATGGCTACACCTTC. Translated, it gives CASSPRQGEGYGYTF.

V is TRBV7-3 and J is TRBJ1-1, with D maybe TRBD1 (5 bases). Germline V gives CDR1 SGHTA, CDR2 FQGTGA. The CDR3 covers 13 residues. V lost 5 bases and J 5 bases, leaving 12 bases between the germline ends. The CDR3 loop is CASSTGRGTEAFF. In nucleotides, the CDR3 is TGTGCCAGCAGCACGGGGCGGGGGACTGAAGCTTTCTTT.

V gene TRBV9 combines with J gene TRBJ2-4; TRBD2 might be the D (5 bases). Per germline, CDR1 SGDLS and CDR2 YYNGEE. The CDR3 covers 16 residues. Trimming took off 0 bases at V and 1 base at J, with 11 bases between the two ends. CDR3 nucleotide sequence: TGTGCCAGCAGCGTAGCGGGGAGTGGGGCCAAAAACATTCAGTACTTC. Residues: CASSVAGSGAKNIQYF.